This is a list of T cell receptor beta chains from one sample in a study of post-analysis software for immune sequencing data. MiXCR was run by TCRdb on the PCR reads, yielding one entry per CDR3 protein. The table includes hundreds of thousands of distinct CDR3 sequences, approximately 59% detected once. Sequenced: blood. The receptors originated from a girl aged 2 to 9 with multiple sclerosis. The CDR3 runs from the conserved cysteine through the conserved F or W. A D gene is named only where the DNA matches it firmly. Size tells how often a clone was seen (once, few, many) or the class of an expanded clone, and some rows leave it out.

V gene	clone size	J gene	D gene	CDR3 protein	CDR3 DNA
TRBV7-9	NA	TRBJ2-1	TRBD2	CASSLGSLAGVYNEQFF	TGTGCCAGCAGCTTAGGATCGCTAGCGGGTGTTTACAATGAGCAGTTCTTC
TRBV5-1	NA	TRBJ2-7	TRBD1	CASSGRTGSYEQYF	TGCGCCAGCAGCGGCCGGACAGGCTCCTACGAGCAGTACTTC
TRBV6-5	few	TRBJ2-6	TRBD1	CASSSTRGQNSGANVQTF	TGTGCCAGCAGTTCTACCAGGGGGCAGAACTCTGGGGCCAACGTCCAGACTTTC
TRBV6-5	NA	TRBJ2-1	NA	CASSTMDRNNEQFF	TGTGCCAGCAGTACAATGGACAGAAACAATGAGCAGTTCTTC
TRBV7-8	NA	TRBJ2-3	TRBD2	CASSSEARGDDLEDTQYF	TGTGCCAGCAGCTCAGAGGCCCGGGGGGACGATCTTGAGGATACGCAGTATTTT
TRBV7-9	NA	TRBJ2-1	TRBD2	CASSPSQAGGSDEQFF	TGTGCCAGCAGCCCTAGCCAAGCGGGAGGGAGCGATGAGCAGTTCTTC
TRBV7-6	few	TRBJ2-7	TRBD1	CASSAGTGRALYEQYF	TGTGCCAGCAGCGCCGGGACAGGGAGGGCCCTTTACGAGCAGTACTTC
TRBV5-4	NA	TRBJ2-1	NA	CASSLRTLNEQFF	TGTGCCAGCAGCTTGCGAACACTGAATGAGCAGTTCTTC
TRBV29-1	few	TRBJ2-1	TRBD1	CSVGADRGYNEQFF	TGCAGCGTTGGTGCGGACAGGGGCTACAATGAGCAGTTCTTC
TRBV6-2/TRBV6-3	NA	TRBJ2-7	TRBD1	CASQRRVVGTGSYNEQYF	TGTGCCAGCCAGAGGAGAGTGGTCGGGACAGGGTCCTACAATGAGCAGTACTTC
TRBV12-3/TRBV12-4	NA	TRBJ2-2	NA	CASSPDKNPGELFF	TGTGCCAGCAGCCCGGACAAGAACCCCGGGGAGCTGTTTTTT
TRBV5-1	few	TRBJ2-7	NA	CASSLTRDYEQYF	TGCGCCAGCAGCTTAACTAGAGACTACGAGCAGTACTTC
TRBV9	NA	TRBJ1-2	NA	CASSVSQLDGYTF	TGTGCCAGCAGCGTAAGTCAACTGGATGGCTATACCTTC
TRBV7-2	NA	TRBJ1-4	NA	CASSATGTQLFF	TGTGCCAGCAGCGCCACCGGGACGCAACTGTTTTTT
TRBV12-3/TRBV12-4	NA	TRBJ1-2	NA	CASSPEESYGYTF	TGTGCCAGCAGTCCGGAGGAGAGCTATGGCTACACCTTC
TRBV5-1	NA	TRBJ2-4	NA	CASSRGSAKNIQYF	TGCGCCAGCAGCCGGGGGAGTGCCAAAAACATTCAGTACTTC
TRBV20-1	few	TRBJ1-2	NA	CSARGGGTYGYTF	TGCAGTGCTAGGGGCGGGGGCACTTATGGCTACACCTTC
TRBV7-9	few	TRBJ1-2	TRBD1	CASSFETGGAGGYTF	TGTGCCAGCAGCTTCGAGACAGGGGGCGCAGGTGGCTACACCTTC
TRBV25-1	NA	TRBJ2-1	TRBD1	CASSGFRGPDNEQFF	TGTGCCAGCAGTGGGTTCAGGGGGCCTGACAATGAGCAGTTCTTC
TRBV7-8	NA	TRBJ2-7	NA	CASSDKTGRSYEQYF	TGTGCCAGCAGCGATAAGACAGGCAGATCCTACGAGCAGTACTTC
TRBV5-1	few	TRBJ2-1	TRBD2	CASSRTSGTNEQFF	TGCGCCAGCAGCCGGACTAGCGGGACGAATGAGCAGTTCTTC
TRBV7-6	few	TRBJ2-5	NA	CASSLVSRGETQYF	TGTGCCAGCAGCTTAGTTTCCCGTGGAGAGACCCAGTACTTC
TRBV20-1	few	TRBJ2-3	TRBD1	CSARDGRGWTDTQYF	TGCAGTGCTAGAGATGGCAGGGGGTGGACAGATACGCAGTATTTT
TRBV5-1	NA	TRBJ2-3	TRBD2	CASSLYEGGPVGDTQYF	TGCGCCAGCAGCTTGTACGAGGGAGGGCCCGTGGGAGATACGCAGTATTTT
TRBV6-1	many	TRBJ2-3	NA	CASDLTDTQYF	TGTGCCAGCGACCTCACAGATACGCAGTATTTT
TRBV20-1	NA	TRBJ2-3	NA	CSAPDASRDSSLDTQYF	TGCAGTGCTCCCGACGCCTCCCGGGACTCGTCCTTGGATACGCAGTATTTT
TRBV7-9	NA	TRBJ2-3	NA	CASSRRVPGTDTQYF	TGTGCCAGCAGCCGGAGGGTTCCTGGCACAGATACGCAGTATTTT
TRBV4-2	NA	TRBJ1-2	TRBD1	CASSQMGQEGNYGYTF	TGTGCCAGCAGCCAAATGGGACAGGAGGGGAACTATGGCTACACCTTC
TRBV5-1	few	TRBJ2-3	NA	CASSLVPRTTDTQYF	TGCGCCAGCAGCTTGGTACCCAGAACCACAGATACGCAGTATTTT
TRBV29-1	NA	TRBJ2-7	NA	CSVLSPGGYEQYF	TGCAGCGTCCTCTCACCCGGGGGATACGAGCAGTACTTC
TRBV12-3/TRBV12-4	few	TRBJ2-1	NA	CASSLYSEQFF	TGTGCCAGCAGTTTATACAGTGAGCAGTTCTTC
TRBV6-1	NA	TRBJ2-1	TRBD1	CASRTDRGRSDEQFF	TGTGCCAGCAGGACCGACAGGGGGCGCTCTGATGAGCAGTTCTTC
TRBV6-6	few	TRBJ1-1	NA	CASSPGGPAFF	TGTGCCAGCAGTCCCGGGGGACCAGCTTTCTTT
TRBV7-2	NA	TRBJ2-7	NA	CASSLNAYEQYF	TGTGCCAGCAGCTTAAACGCCTACGAGCAGTACTTC
TRBV4-1	few	TRBJ1-1	NA	CASSQGPGGRIEAFF	TGCGCCAGCAGCCAAGGTCCTGGGGGTAGAATTGAAGCTTTCTTT
TRBV11-2	NA	TRBJ2-2	NA	CASSLDVSRSNTGELFF	TGTGCCAGCAGCTTAGATGTATCGCGGTCGAACACCGGGGAGCTGTTTTTT
TRBV7-9	few	TRBJ2-7	NA	CASSAPGSSYEQYF	TGTGCCAGCAGCGCCCCAGGGAGCTCCTACGAGCAGTACTTC
TRBV20-1	NA	TRBJ2-7	NA	CSARDVGTATYEQYF	TGCAGTGCTAGAGATGTCGGGACGGCGACCTACGAGCAGTACTTC
TRBV6-5	NA	TRBJ1-2	NA	CASSYSATNGYTF	TGTGCCAGCAGTTACTCCGCGACGAATGGCTACACCTTC
TRBV20-1	NA	TRBJ1-5	TRBD1	CSVRDPAGGDQPQHF	TGCAGTGTTAGAGACCCCGCAGGGGGCGATCAGCCCCAGCATTTT
TRBV7-9	few	TRBJ2-6	NA	CASSQAGQSLSGANVLTF	TGTGCCAGCAGTCAAGCGGGACAGTCCCTCTCTGGGGCCAACGTCCTGACTTTC
TRBV7-3	few	TRBJ2-7	TRBD2	CASSLTTSGSYEQYF	TGTGCCAGCAGCTTAACTACTAGCGGGAGTTACGAGCAGTACTTC
TRBV5-1	NA	TRBJ1-4	NA	CASSSAPGLNEKLFF	TGCGCCAGCAGCTCCGCCCCCGGCCTTAATGAAAAACTGTTTTTT
TRBV9	NA	TRBJ2-7	TRBD2	CASSVAGGNYEQYF	TGTGCCAGCAGCGTAGCCGGGGGGAACTACGAGCAGTACTTC
TRBV20-1	few	TRBJ2-3	NA	CSALGSTQYF	TGCAGTGCTTTAGGGAGTACGCAGTATTTT
TRBV5-1	NA	TRBJ2-1	TRBD2	CASSLVSGASGYNEQFF	TGCGCCAGCAGCTTGGTCTCCGGGGCTAGCGGGTACAATGAGCAGTTCTTC
TRBV20-1	few	TRBJ2-5	TRBD2	CSARGTGLAETQYF	TGCAGTGCTAGGGGTACGGGACTAGCGGAGACCCAGTACTTC
TRBV6-6	NA	TRBJ2-7	TRBD2	CASSPAWAGEYEQYF	TGTGCCAGCAGTCCTGCATGGGCGGGGGAATACGAGCAGTACTTC
TRBV20-1	few	TRBJ2-1	NA	CSARFRDTNGEQFF	TGCAGTGCTAGATTTCGGGACACCAATGGCGAGCAGTTCTTC
TRBV27	NA	TRBJ2-1	NA	CASSFNLNEQFF	TGTGCCAGCAGTTTCAATCTTAATGAGCAGTTCTTC
TRBV20-1	NA	TRBJ2-7	TRBD1	CSATGTGGAEQYF	TGCAGTGCTACCGGGACAGGGGGGGCCGAGCAGTACTTC
TRBV9	NA	TRBJ2-6	NA	CASSVGVAGANVLTF	TGTGCCAGCAGCGTAGGGGTTGCTGGGGCCAACGTCCTGACTTTC
TRBV28	once	TRBJ1-2	NA	CASSLLRSWGYTF	TGTGCCAGCAGTCTCCTGAGATCCTGGGGCTACACCTTC
TRBV9	NA	TRBJ2-3	TRBD2	CASSVRTSGDSTDTQYF	TGTGCCAGCAGCGTTAGGACTAGCGGGGATAGCACAGATACGCAGTATTTT
TRBV4-3	few	TRBJ2-1	NA	CASSQVNRIDYNEQFF	TGCGCCAGCAGCCAAGTGAACAGAATAGACTACAATGAGCAGTTCTTC